The clone carrying this TCR beta chain came up a few times. Antigen unknown. Germline V lookup: CDR1 SGHTA, CDR2 FQGNSA. V dropped 5 bases and J dropped 6 bases, with 11 bases sitting between them. The CDR3 is made up of 12 amino acids. These data come from a study of CD8 T cells in ankylosing spondylitis. Each CDR3 protein gets one entry after TCRdb re-called the 5' RACE reads with MiXCR. The table lists some 300,000 distinct CDR3 sequences, less than 25% of them singletons, with roughly 4% in the top ten. The study's findings and limits: Significantly higher representation of disease-linked clones was reported for matched ankylosing spondylitis synovial fluid. Previously reported in reactive arthritis synovial fluid and blood were some of the motif variants.

This chain links TRBV7-2 with TRBJ2-7; D is unresolved. The specimen sequenced was blood, either unsorted or a sorted T cell fraction (not recorded which). This clonotype was obtained from a female donor with ankylosing spondylitis or in good health (not recorded which). CDR3 protein: CASSLVRSEQYF. Here the CDR3 DNA reads TGTGCCAGCAGCCTCGTAAGGAGCGAGCAGTACTTC.